The clone carrying this TCR beta chain has only one observation. What it binds is not known. The same CDR3 can be traced to other DNA sequences in this sample. The data stem from a study of T cell responses to AZD1222 COVID-19 vaccine. Study-wide results and caveats: Reportedly, close to half of spike-specific TCRs are directed against unmutated variant regions. Clonal diversity may have been underestimated, and the donors were mostly white British, with more females than males. Seropositive status at baseline applied to only five or six AZD1222 recipients.

Libraries were prepared by immunoSEQ multiplex PCR; TCRdb keeps only in-frame clonotypes and omits some of them. The sample carries 200,000 or so clones, more than 85% recorded once. The V segment lost 6 bases and the J segment 1 base; nucleotides outside the gene matches: 2. There are 13 residues in the CDR3. Germline assignment: CDR1 SNHLY and CDR2 FYNNEI. This chain links TRBV2 with TRBJ1-1; TRBD1 aligns across 7 bases. This receptor was identified in an adult in good health. The input for sequencing was peripheral blood, taken on day 0 of MenACWY control vaccination. The CDR3 bases are TGTGCCAGCAGCGGGACAGCGAACACTGAAGCTTTCTTT. Amino acid sequence: CASSGTANTEAFF.